This T cell receptor (beta chain) was identified during a study of T cell responses to AZD1222 COVID-19 vaccine. The table came from immunoSEQ multiplex PCR; TCRdb's copy has only in-frame clones and leaves some out. Of 90,000 to 120,000 clones listed, roughly 90% are singletons. This clone was counted only a few times. The germline CDR1 and CDR2 sequences are MNHEY and SMNVEV (reference sequence). The CDR3 contains 14 residues. V was cut by 0 bases and J by 4 bases, with 9 bases left in between. This TCR came from an adult in good health. This sample comprised peripheral blood, obtained on day 0 of AZD1222 vaccination. This sequence joins TRBV27 and TRBJ1-2; no firm D call. The CDR3 is CASSLSNGIYGYTF. CDR3 DNA: TGTGCCAGCAGTTTATCGAACGGAATCTATGGCTACACCTTC.